Below are 5 T cell receptor beta chains sequenced from a single sample in a study of blood T cell repertoires in COVID-19. The assay was immunoSEQ multiplex PCR, and TCRdb's table has in-frame clones only and misses some. The table lists about 230,000 clones, about nine tenths of them singletons. The sample was peripheral blood. These receptors came from a man aged 45-60 years with COVID-19, enrolled during active disease.

V is TRBV28 and J is TRBJ1-2; D possibly corresponds to TRBD1 (5 bases). V was shortened by 4 bases and J by 6 bases, with 9 bases between the two germline ends. CDR1 and CDR2 from the germline V gene are MDHEN and SYDVKM. This CDR3 spans 12 amino acids. The CDR3 loop is CASSSLGDGYTF. As DNA, the CDR3 is TGTGCCAGCAGTTCCCTAGGGGATGGCTACACCTTC.

This chain joins TRBV30 and TRBJ2-5; 10 nucleotides match TRBD2. Germline V lookup: CDR1 GTSNPN, CDR2 SVGIG (reference sequence). The CDR3 consists of 20 residues. V was clipped by 2 bases and J by 0 bases; unmatched bases: 18. CDR3 DNA: TGTGCCTGGAGTTTTTCCCTGCTAGCGGGGGACAGGCAGTACCAAGAGACCCAGTACTTC. This sequence encodes CAWSFSLLAGDRQYQETQYF.

As for this clone: Other DNA sequences of this sample code for an identical CDR3. The chain uses TRBV7-9 and TRBJ1-1; 8 nucleotides match TRBD1. V dropped 4 bases and J dropped 0; count of bases not matched to a gene: 4. Germline V gene lookup returns CDR1 SEHNR and CDR2 FQNEAQ (reference sequence). The CDR3 is made up of 15 amino acids. In DNA form, the CDR3 reads TGTGCCAGCAGCTCGCGGACAGGGCTGAACACTGAAGCTTTCTTT. Amino acid sequence: CASSSRTGLNTEAFF.

V gene TRBV7-9 combines with J gene TRBJ2-7, with a tentative D call TRBD1 (5 bases). Between the trimmed V and J ends, which lost 5 bases and 5 bases, there was a span of 16 bases. Germline V CDR1 and CDR2: SEHNR, FQNEAQ (reference sequence). The CDR3 loop spans 14 amino acids. CDR3 DNA sequence: TGTGCCAGCAGCCTAACGACGGCACAGGACGAGCAGTACTTC. Translating it yields CASSLTTAQDEQYF. The entire variable domain, with the rest obtained from reference TRBV7-9 and TRBJ2-7, is as follows: DTGVSQNPRHKITKRGQNVTFRCDPISEHNRLYWYRQTLGQGPEFLTYFQNEAQLEKSRLLSDRFSAERPKGSFSTLEIQRTEQGDSAMYLCASSLTTAQDEQYFGPGTRLTVT.

V and J are TRBV7-2 and TRBJ2-5; TRBD1 matches at 9 bases. CDR3 size: 14 residues. V trimming: 4 bases; J trimming: 7 bases; junction bases outside the gene matches: 7. The germline V gene encodes CDR1 SGHTA and CDR2 FQGNSA. The CDR3 here is CASSSDRGGSTQYF. Here the CDR3 DNA reads TGTGCCAGCAGCTCCGACAGGGGGGGTTCGACCCAGTACTTC.